The present T cell receptor beta chain was sequenced within a study of T cell repertoires in aging, cancer and after chemotherapy. Amplification of TCR beta used genomic DNA extracted from peripheral blood. Whole-study findings and limits: In each cancer cohort, median generation probability increased across chemotherapy, suggesting thymic output rebounded.

Regarding this clonotype: Antigen specificity is unknown.

The CDR3 is 13 amino acids. Germline V gene sequence: CDR1 DFQATT, CDR2 SNEGSKA (reference sequence). V shed 1 base and J 5 bases; nucleotides not matched to a gene: 4. TRB rearrangements spanning V, D and J were amplified using mixed TRB-A/B primers. MiXCR, run by TCRdb on the multiplex PCR reads, gives a single entry per CDR3 protein. The sample holds 6,500 to 8,000 distinct CDR3 sequences; approximately 28% are singletons and the top ten take 7.5% to 10%. The receptor was derived from a human donor with a blood cancer. V and J are TRBV20-1 and TRBJ2-5; 7 nucleotides match TRBD1. Material for sequencing was blood. CDR3 in amino acids: CSARVGGQETQYF. DNA for the CDR3: TGCAGTGCTAGAGTTGGGGGACAGGAGACCCAGTACTTC.